Below, one TCR beta chain is given with its context. Sequencing was performed with immunoSEQ multiplex PCR; in TCRdb, only in-frame clones are kept and a portion is missing. In the table there are 140,000 or so clones, over 80% of which are singletons. Germline trimming cut 1 base from V and 4 bases from J; bases unmatched to any gene: 13. This CDR3 is built from 19 residues. Germline V CDR1 and CDR2: LNHDA, SQIVND (reference sequence). The data were taken from a study of blood T cell repertoires in COVID-19. Study context: Collection of acute and convalescent COVID-19 samples took place in the United States, Italy and Spain.

Sequenced: peripheral blood. This receptor was obtained from a man between 45 and 60 years old who had recovered from COVID-19. This chain uses TRBV19 with TRBJ1-1; 12 bases align to TRBD1. The CDR3 is CASSIVSAGQGAVITEAFF. Written as DNA, the CDR3 is TGTGCCAGTAGTATAGTGTCAGCGGGACAGGGGGCGGTTATCACTGAAGCTTTCTTT.